The following is a T cell receptor (beta chain) sequence with its context. Antigen specificity is unknown. Whether given at about 4 or about 12 weeks, second doses were pooled. Between the trimmed V and J ends, which lost 0 bases and 7 bases, there was a span of 13 bases. The CDR3 totals 15 residues. The germline V gene encodes CDR1 MNHEY and CDR2 SVGAGI. These data are taken from a study of T cell responses to AZD1222 COVID-19 vaccine. Study results and caveats: Donors skewed white British and female; clonal diversity was possibly underestimated. Once two AZD1222 doses were given, Spike-specific TCR breadth and depth went up. Vaccine-related CD4 TCRs covered spike, predominating at 160-218 and 743-854.

Measured with immunoSEQ multiplex PCR; TCRdb has only the in-frame clones, and not every one. The sample has tens of thousands of clones; just over 90% are singletons. The V gene is TRBV6-5, the J gene TRBJ1-5; D is possibly TRBD1 (5 bases). The material was peripheral blood, obtained 28 days after the second AZD1222 dose. This TCR derives from an adult who received the AZD1222 COVID-19 vaccine. The CDR3 protein is CASSYSGGGSQPQHF. CDR3 coding DNA: TGTGCCAGCAGTTACTCGGGGGGAGGGTCCCAGCCCCAGCATTTT.